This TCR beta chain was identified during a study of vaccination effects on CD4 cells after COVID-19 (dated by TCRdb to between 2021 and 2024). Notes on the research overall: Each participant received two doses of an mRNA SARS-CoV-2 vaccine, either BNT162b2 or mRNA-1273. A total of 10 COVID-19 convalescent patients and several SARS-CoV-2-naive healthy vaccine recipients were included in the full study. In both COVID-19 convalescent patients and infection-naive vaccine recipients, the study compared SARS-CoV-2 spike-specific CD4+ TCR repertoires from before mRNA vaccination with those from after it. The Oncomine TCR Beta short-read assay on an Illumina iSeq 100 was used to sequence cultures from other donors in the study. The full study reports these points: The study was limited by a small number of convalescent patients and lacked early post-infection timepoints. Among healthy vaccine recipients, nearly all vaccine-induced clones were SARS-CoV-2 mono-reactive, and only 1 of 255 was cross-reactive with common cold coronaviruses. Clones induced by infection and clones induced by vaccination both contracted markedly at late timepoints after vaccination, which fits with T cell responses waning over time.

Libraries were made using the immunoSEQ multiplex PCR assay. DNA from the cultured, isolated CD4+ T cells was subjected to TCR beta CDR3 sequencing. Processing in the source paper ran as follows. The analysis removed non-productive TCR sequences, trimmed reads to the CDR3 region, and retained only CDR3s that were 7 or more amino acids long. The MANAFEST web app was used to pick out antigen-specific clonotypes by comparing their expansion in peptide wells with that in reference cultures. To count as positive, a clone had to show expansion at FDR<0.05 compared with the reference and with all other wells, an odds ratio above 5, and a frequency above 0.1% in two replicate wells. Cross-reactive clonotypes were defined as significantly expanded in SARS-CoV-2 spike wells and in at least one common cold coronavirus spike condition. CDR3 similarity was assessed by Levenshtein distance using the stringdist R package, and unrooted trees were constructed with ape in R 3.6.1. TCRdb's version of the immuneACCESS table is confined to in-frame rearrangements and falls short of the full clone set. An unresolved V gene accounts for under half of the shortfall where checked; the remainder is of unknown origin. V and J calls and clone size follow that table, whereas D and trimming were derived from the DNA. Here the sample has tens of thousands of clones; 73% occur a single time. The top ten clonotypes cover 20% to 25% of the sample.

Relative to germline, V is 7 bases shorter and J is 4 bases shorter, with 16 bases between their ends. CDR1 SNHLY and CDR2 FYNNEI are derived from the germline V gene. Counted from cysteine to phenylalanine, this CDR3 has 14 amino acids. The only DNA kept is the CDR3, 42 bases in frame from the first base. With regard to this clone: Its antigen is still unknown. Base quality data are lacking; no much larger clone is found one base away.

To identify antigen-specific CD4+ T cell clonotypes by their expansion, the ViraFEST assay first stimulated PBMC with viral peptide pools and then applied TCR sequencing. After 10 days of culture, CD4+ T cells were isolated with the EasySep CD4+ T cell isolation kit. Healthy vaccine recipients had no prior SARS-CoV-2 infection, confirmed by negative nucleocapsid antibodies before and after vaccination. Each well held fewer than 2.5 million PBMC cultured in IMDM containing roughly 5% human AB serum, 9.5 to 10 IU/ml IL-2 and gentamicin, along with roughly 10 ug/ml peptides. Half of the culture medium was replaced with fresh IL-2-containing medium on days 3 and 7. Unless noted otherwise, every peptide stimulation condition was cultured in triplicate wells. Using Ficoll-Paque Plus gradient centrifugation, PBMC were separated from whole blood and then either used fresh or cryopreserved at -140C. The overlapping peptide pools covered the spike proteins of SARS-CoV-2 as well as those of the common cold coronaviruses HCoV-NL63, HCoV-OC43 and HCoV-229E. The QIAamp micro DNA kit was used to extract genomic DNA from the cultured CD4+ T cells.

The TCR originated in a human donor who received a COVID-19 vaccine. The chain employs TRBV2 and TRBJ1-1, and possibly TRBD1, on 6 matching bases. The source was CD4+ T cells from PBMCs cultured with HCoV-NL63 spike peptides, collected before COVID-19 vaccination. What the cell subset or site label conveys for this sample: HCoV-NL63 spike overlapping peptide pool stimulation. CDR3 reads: CASTTGGAGTEAFF. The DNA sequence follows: TGTGCCAGCACCACGGGGGGGGCGGGCACTGAAGCTTTCTTT.